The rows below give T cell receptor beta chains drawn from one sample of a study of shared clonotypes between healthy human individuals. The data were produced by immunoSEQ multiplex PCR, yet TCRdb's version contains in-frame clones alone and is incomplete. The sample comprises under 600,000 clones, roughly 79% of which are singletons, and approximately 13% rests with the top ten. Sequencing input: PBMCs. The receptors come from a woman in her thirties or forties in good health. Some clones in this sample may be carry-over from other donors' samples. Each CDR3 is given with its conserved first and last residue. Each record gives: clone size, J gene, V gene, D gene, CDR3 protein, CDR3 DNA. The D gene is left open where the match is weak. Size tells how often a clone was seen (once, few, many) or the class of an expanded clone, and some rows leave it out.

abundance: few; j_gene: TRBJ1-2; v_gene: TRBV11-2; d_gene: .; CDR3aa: CASSFGGTNGYTF; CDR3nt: TGTGCCAGCAGCTTCGGTGGTACAAATGGCTACACCTTC
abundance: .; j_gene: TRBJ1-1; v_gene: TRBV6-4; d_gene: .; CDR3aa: CASSEASGTEAFF; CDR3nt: TGTGCCAGCAGTGAGGCGAGTGGCACTGAAGCTTTCTTT
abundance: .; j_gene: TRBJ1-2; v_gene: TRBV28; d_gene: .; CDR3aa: CASSPVPVMYYGYTF; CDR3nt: TGTGCCAGCAGCCCCGTCCCGGTCATGTACTATGGCTACACCTTC
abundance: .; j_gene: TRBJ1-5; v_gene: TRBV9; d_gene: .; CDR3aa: CASSALGTGQPQHF; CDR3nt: TGTGCCAGCAGCGCACTGGGGACCGGGCAGCCCCAGCATTTT
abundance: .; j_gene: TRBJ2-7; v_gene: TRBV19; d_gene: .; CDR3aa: CASSARLEREQYF; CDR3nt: TGTGCCAGTAGTGCCCGACTAGAGCGCGAGCAGTACTTC
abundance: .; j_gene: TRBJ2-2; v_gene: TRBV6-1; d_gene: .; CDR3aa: CASSVGQGWSRELFF; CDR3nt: TGTGCCAGCAGTGTTGGGCAGGGTTGGTCCCGGGAGCTGTTTTTT
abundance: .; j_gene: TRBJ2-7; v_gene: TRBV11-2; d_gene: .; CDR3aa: CASSLGDTTVGEQYF; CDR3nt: TGTGCCAGCAGCTTAGGAGATACGACAGTTGGAGAGCAGTACTTC
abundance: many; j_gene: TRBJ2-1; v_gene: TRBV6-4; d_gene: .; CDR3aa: CASSDGGDYNEQFF; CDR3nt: TGTGCCAGCAGTGACGGCGGGGATTACAATGAGCAGTTCTTC
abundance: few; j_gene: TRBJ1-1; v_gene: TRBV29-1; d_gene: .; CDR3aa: CSVSPGWGMNTEAFF; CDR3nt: TGCAGCGTCTCGCCGGGTTGGGGTATGAACACTGAAGCTTTCTTT
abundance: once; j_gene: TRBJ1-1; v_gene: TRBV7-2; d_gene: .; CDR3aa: CASSQPGRPNTEAFF; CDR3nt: TGTGCCAGCAGCCAACCGGGACGGCCGAACACTGAAGCTTTCTTT
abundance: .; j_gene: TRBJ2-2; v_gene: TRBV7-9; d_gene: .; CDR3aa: CASSPRQRNTGELFF; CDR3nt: TGTGCCAGCAGCCCCCGACAGCGGAACACCGGGGAGCTGTTTTTT
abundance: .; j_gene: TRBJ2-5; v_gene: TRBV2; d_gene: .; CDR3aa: CASSQTFVETQYF; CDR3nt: TGTGCCAGCAGCCAGACCTTTGTGGAGACCCAGTACTTC
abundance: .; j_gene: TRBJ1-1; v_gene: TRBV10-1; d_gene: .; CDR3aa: CAKQLGGQMNTEAFF; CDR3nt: TGCGCGAAACAGTTGGGGGGGCAGATGAACACTGAAGCTTTCTTT
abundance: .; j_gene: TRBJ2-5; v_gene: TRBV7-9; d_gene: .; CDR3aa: CASSLSADVLRTQYF; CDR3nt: TGTGCCAGCAGCTTAAGCGCGGACGTGCTCCGGACCCAGTACTTC
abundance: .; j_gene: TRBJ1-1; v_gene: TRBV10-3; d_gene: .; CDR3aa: CAISESIGGSEAFF; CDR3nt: TGTGCCATCAGTGAGTCTATCGGGGGATCTGAAGCTTTCTTT
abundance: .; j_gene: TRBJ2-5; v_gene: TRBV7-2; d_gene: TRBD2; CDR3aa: CASSPPPRGEGLETQYF; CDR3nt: TGTGCCAGCAGCCCGCCTCCTCGGGGGGAGGGCCTGGAGACCCAGTACTTC
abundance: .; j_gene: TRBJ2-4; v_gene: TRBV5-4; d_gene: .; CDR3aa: CASSLSGTNIQYF; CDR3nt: TGTGCCAGCAGCTTGTCGGGCACAAACATTCAGTACTTC
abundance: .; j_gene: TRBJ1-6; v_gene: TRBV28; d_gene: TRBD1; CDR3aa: CASGIQGVSSPLHF; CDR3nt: TGTGCCAGTGGGATACAGGGGGTTAGTTCACCCCTCCACTTT
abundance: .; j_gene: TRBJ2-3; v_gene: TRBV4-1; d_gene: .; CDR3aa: CASSLSPQTADTQYF; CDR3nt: TGCGCCAGCAGCCTATCCCCCCAAACGGCAGATACGCAGTATTTT
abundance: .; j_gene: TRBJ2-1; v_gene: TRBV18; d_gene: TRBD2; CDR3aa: CASSPGTSYNEQFF; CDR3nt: TGTGCCAGCTCGCCCGGGACTAGCTACAATGAGCAGTTCTTC
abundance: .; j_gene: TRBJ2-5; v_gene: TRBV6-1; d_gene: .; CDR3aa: CASSEGGGRQETQYF; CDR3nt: TGTGCCAGCAGTGAAGGTGGCGGCAGGCAAGAGACCCAGTACTTC
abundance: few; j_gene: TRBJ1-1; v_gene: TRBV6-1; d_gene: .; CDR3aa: CASSDNPGTAFF; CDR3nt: TGTGCCAGCAGTGATAACCCGGGTACAGCTTTCTTT
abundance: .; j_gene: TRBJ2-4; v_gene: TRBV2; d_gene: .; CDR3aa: CASSERALTDRLAKNIQYF; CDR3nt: TGTGCCAGCAGTGAACGGGCCTTAACAGACCGATTAGCCAAAAACATTCAGTACTTC
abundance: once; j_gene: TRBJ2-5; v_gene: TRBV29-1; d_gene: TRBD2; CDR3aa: CSVDRGVGETQYF; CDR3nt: TGCAGCGTTGATCGGGGGGTCGGGGAGACCCAGTACTTC
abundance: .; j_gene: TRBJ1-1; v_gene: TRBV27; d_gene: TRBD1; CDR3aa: CASSRTGVNTEAFF; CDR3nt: TGTGCCAGCAGCCGGACAGGGGTGAACACTGAAGCTTTCTTT